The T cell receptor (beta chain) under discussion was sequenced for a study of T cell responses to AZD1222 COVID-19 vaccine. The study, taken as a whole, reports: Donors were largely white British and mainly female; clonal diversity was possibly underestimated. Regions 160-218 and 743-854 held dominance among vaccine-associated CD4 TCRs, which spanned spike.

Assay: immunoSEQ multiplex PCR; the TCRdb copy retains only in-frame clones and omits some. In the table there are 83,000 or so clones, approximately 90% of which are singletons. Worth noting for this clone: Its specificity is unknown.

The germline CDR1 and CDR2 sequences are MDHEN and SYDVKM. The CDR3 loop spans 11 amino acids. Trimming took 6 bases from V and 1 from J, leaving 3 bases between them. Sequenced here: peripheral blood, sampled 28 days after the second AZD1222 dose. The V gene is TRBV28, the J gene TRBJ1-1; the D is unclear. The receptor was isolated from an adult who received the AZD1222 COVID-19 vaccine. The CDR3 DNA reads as TGTGCCAGCAGCGAGAACACTGAAGCTTTCTTT. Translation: CASSENTEAFF.